Each of the 5 T cell receptor beta chains below was sequenced from the same sample in a study of vaccination and CD4 T cells after COVID-19 (dated by TCRdb to the early 2020s). The antigens for these receptors are not known. Receptor libraries were prepared by PCR. Sequencing was performed on an Illumina iSeq 100. DNA from cultured CD4+ T cells was subjected to TCR sequencing with the Oncomine TCR Beta short-read assay at the Johns Hopkins FTIC core. The public reads were reprocessed in TCRdb via fastp at Q25 and MiXCR, keeping in-frame beta chains. Records with the same CDR3 protein are collapsed into one entry carrying the most frequent genes and DNA. This sample holds about 12,000 distinct CDR3 sequences; around 20% were observed only once. The ten largest make up 13% of the sample. The sample's treatment or condition label is to be understood as: roughly 10-day PBMC culture with coronavirus spike peptide pools or control peptides (ViraFEST assay).

The source was CD4+ T cells from blood, cultured in vitro, collected before SARS-CoV-2 vaccination. The receptors were gathered from a human donor who received a COVID-19 vaccine.

The J gene is TRBJ1-1, the V gene TRBV19, with 7 bases lining up with TRBD1. CDR3 length: 14 residues. With 5 bases clipped from V and 3 bases from J, the junction kept 6 bases outside the gene matches. Germline values: CDR1 LNHDA, CDR2 SQIVND (reference sequence). CDR3 DNA: TGTGCCAGTAGTCCGACAGGGTGGGACACTGAAGCTTTCTTT. Translation gives CASSPTGWDTEAFF.

This sequence joins TRBV5-4 and TRBJ1-2, with 9 bases matching TRBD1. With V trimmed by 2 bases and J by 4 bases, 3 bases remained unmatched. The CDR3 covers 14 residues. The V gene's germline CDR1 is SGHNT and CDR2 YYREEE (reference sequence). The CDR3 protein is CASSLGQGLYGYTF. DNA for the CDR3: TGTGCCAGCAGCTTAGGACAGGGGCTCTATGGCTACACCTTC.

The rearrangement uses TRBV19 and TRBJ2-3; D is unclear. CDR1 and CDR2 from the germline V gene are LNHDA and SQIVND (reference sequence). V lost 2 bases to trimming and J lost 6 bases, with 6 bases between them. The CDR3 contains 12 residues. The CDR3 DNA follows: TGTGCCAGTAGTATAATGGGGGATACGCAGTATTTT. This sequence encodes CASSIMGDTQYF. Based on the CDR3 plus reference TRBV19 and TRBJ2-3, the full variable domain is DGGITQSPKYLFRKEGQNVTLSCEQNLNHDAMYWYRQDPGQGLRLIYYSQIVNDFQKGDIAEGYSVSREKKESFPLTVTSAQKNPTAFYLCASSIMGDTQYFGPGTRLTVL.

By share, this clonotype counts as medium-sized. The chain couples TRBV2 to TRBJ1-2, with 10 bases that match TRBD1. In germline, CDR1 is SNHLY, CDR2 FYNNEI. The CDR3 is 13 amino acids. V gave up 5 bases and J gave up 6 bases; unmatched junction bases: 3. CDR3 region: CASSTDRGHGYTF. DNA of the CDR3: TGTGCCAGCAGTACTGACAGGGGGCATGGCTACACCTTC.

This clonotype appeared a single time. V and J are TRBV19 and TRBJ1-3; D remains ambiguous. This CDR3 comprises 14 residues. Germline CDR1 is LNHDA and CDR2 is SQIVND (reference sequence). V lost 5 bases to trimming and J lost 0 bases, with 8 bases between them. The CDR3 spells CASSPSDSGNTIYF. CDR3 DNA: TGTGCCAGTAGTCCGAGTGACTCTGGAAACACCATATATTTT.